The present T cell receptor beta chain was sequenced within a study of cytomegalovirus exposure and HLA in healthy donors. V dropped 10 bases and J dropped 0 bases, with 13 bases sitting between them. This CDR3 has 14 amino acids. Germline V gene sequence: CDR1 MNHNS, CDR2 SASEGT. The PCR employed 60 Vbeta primers together with 13 Jbeta primers. The repertoire was sequenced with immunoSEQ multiplex PCR; TCRdb's copy has only in-frame clones and lacks some. Of about 160,000 clones listed, approximately 78% were seen once; the top ten hold approximately 7%. The chain uses TRBV6-1 and TRBJ2-4; the D gene is possibly TRBD2 (5 bases). The receptor was isolated from a woman aged 25 to 45 in good health and CMV-seropositive. Material for sequencing was PBMCs. The CDR3 DNA sequence: TGTGCCACCCATCACCGGGGAGCCAAAAACATTCAGTACTTC. This gives the protein CATHHRGAKNIQYF.